This TCR beta chain was profiled in a study of blood T cell repertoires in COVID-19. For the study at large: Italy, Spain and the United States were the sources of the convalescent and acute COVID-19 samples. PBMCs, B-cell-depleted T cells, or T cells were the source of the cDNA or gDNA that made up the material.

Sequencing was performed with immunoSEQ multiplex PCR; in TCRdb, only in-frame clones are kept and a portion is missing. This sample has a few thousand clones, with around 73% found just once. Germline CDR1 is LGHNA and CDR2 is YNFKEQ. CDR3 length equals 16 residues. V lost 5 bases to trimming and J lost 5 bases; unmatched junction nucleotides: 9. Source material: peripheral blood. The chain combines TRBV4-2 with TRBJ2-5; 12 bases map to TRBD2. This TCR came from a human donor in a cohort sampled during active COVID-19. The CDR3 coding sequence is TGTGCCAGCAGCACGCTGACTAGCGGGGGTAGGGAGACCCAGTACTTC. It encodes CASSTLTSGGRETQYF.